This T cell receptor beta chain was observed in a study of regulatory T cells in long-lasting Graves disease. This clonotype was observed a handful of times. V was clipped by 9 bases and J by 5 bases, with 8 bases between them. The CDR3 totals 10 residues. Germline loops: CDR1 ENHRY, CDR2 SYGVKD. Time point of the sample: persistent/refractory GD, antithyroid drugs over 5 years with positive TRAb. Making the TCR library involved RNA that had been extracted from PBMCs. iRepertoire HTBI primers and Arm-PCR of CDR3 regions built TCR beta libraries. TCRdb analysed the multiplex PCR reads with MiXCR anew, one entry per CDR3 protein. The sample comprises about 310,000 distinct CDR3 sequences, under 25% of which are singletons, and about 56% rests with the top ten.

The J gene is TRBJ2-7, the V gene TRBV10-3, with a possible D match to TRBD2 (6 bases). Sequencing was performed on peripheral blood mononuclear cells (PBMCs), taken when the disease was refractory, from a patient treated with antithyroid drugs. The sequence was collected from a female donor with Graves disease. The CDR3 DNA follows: TGTGCCATGGAGGGGAACGAGCAGTACTTC. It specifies CAMEGNEQYF.